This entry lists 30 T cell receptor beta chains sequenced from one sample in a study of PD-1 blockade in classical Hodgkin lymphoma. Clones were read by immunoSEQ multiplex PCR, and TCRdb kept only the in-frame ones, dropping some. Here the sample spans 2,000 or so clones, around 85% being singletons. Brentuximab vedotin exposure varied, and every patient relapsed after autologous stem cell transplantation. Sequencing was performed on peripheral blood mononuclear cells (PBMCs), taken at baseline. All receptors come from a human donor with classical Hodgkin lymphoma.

The CDR3 protein is CASSGGTGGRWDQPQHF. The CDR3 DNA reads as TGTGCCAGTAGTGGGGGAACAGGGGGAAGATGGGATCAGCCCCAGCATTTT. V and J are TRBV19 and TRBJ1-5; 8 bases line up with TRBD1. Germline CDR1 reads LNHDA; CDR2 reads SQIVND (reference sequence). CDR3 length: 17 residues. Trimming removed 5 bases from V and 5 bases from J; junction bases left unmatched: 14.

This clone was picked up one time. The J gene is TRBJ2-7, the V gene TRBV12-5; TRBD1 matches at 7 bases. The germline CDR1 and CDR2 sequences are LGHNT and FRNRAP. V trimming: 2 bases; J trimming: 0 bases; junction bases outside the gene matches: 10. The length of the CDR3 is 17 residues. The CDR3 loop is CASGLKTWDRISYEQYF. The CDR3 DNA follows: TGTGCTAGTGGTTTGAAGACCTGGGACAGAATCTCCTACGAGCAGTACTTC.

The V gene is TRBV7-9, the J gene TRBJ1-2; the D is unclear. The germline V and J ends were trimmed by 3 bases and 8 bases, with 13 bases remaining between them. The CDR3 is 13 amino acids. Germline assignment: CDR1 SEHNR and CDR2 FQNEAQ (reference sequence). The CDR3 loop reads CASSFVSRWGYTF. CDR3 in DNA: TGTGCCAGCAGCTTCGTAAGCCGTTGGGGCTACACCTTC. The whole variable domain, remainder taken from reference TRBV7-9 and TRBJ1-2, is DTGVSQNPRHKITKRGQNVTFRCDPISEHNRLYWYRQTLGQGPEFLTYFQNEAQLEKSRLLSDRFSAERPKGSFSTLEIQRTEQGDSAMYLCASSFVSRWGYTFGSGTRLTVV.

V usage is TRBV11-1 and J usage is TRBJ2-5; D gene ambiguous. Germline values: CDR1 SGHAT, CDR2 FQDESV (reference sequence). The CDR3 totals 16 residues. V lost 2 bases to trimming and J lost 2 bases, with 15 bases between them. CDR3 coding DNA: TGTGCCAGCAGCTTATGGCCCCAGCTGGGACAAGAGACCCAGTACTTC. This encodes CASSLWPQLGQETQYF.

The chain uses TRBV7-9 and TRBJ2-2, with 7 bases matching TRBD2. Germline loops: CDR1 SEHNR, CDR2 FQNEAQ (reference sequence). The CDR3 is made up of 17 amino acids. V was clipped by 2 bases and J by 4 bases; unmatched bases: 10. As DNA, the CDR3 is TGTGCCAGCAGCTTAAAAGAGTCTAGCGGAATCACCGGGGAGCTGTTTTTT. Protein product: CASSLKESSGITGELFF.

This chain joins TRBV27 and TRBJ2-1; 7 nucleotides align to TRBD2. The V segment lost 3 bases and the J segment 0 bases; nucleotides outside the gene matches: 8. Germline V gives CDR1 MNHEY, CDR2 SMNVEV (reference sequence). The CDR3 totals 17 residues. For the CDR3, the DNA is TGTGCCAGCAGTTTCGGACCCGGGGGGATCTCCTACAATGAGCAGTTCTTC. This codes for CASSFGPGGISYNEQFF.

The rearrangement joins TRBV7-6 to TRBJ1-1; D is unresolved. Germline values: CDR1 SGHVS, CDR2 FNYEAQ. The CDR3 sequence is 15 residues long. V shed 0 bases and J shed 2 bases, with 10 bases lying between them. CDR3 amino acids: CASSLAYDFNTEAFF. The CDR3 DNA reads TGTGCCAGCAGCTTAGCATACGACTTTAACACTGAAGCTTTCTTT.

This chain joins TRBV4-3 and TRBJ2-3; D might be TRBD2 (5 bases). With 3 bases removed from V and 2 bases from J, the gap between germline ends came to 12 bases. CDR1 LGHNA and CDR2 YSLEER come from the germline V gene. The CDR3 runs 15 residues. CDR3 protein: CASSHDYSTTDTQYF. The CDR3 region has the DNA TGCGCCAGCAGCCATGACTACTCTACCACAGATACGCAGTATTTT.

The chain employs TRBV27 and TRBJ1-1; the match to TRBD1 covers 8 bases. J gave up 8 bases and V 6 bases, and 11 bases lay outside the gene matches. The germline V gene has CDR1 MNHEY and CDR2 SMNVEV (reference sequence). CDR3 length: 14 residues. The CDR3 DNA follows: TGTGCCAGCAGACCAGGGGGCGCCAGCCCCGAAGCTTTCTTT. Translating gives CASRPGGASPEAFF.

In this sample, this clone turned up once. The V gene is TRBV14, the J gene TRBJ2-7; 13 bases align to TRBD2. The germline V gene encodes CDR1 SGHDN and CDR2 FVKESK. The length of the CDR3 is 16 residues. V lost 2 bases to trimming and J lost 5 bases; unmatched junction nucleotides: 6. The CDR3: CASSQPGTSGTNEQYF. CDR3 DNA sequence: TGTGCCAGCAGCCAACCCGGGACTAGCGGGACCAACGAGCAGTACTTC.

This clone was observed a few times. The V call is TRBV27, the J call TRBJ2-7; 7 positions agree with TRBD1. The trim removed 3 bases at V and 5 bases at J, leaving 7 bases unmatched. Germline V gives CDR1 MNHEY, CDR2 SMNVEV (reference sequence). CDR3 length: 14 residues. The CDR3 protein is CASSFLGTVNEQYF. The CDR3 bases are TGTGCCAGCAGTTTCCTTGGGACAGTCAACGAGCAGTACTTC.

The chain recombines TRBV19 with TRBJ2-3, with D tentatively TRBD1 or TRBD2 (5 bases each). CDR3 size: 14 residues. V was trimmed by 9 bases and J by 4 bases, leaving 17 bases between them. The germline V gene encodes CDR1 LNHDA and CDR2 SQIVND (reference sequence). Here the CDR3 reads CASRDLRRADTQYF. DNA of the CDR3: TGTGCCAGCCGGGACCTCAGGCGCGCAGATACGCAGTATTTT.

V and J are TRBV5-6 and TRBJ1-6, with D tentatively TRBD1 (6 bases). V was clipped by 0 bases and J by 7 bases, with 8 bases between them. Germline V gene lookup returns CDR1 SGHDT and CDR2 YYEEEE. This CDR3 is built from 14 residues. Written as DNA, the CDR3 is TGTGCCAGCAGCTTGGCAGGGGCGAATTCACCCCTCCACTTT. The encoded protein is CASSLAGANSPLHF.

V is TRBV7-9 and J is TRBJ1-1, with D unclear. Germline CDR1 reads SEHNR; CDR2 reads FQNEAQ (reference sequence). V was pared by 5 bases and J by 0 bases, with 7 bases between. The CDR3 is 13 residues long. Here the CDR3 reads CASSKDLNTEAFF. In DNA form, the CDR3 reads TGTGCCAGCAGCAAGGACCTGAACACTGAAGCTTTCTTT.

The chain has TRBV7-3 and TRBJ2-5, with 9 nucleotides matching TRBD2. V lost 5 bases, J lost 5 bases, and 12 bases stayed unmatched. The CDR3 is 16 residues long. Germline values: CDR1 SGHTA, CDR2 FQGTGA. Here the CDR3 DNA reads TGTGCCAGCAGCCCACTTGCGGGGGGGCCCTGGGAGACCCAGTACTTC. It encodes CASSPLAGGPWETQYF.

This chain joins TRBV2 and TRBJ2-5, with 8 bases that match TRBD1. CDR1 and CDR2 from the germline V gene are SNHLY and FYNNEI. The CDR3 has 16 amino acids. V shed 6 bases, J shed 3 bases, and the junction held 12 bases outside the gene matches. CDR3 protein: CASREGDRLFEETQYF. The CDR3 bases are TGTGCCAGCAGGGAGGGGGACAGGCTATTCGAAGAGACCCAGTACTTC.

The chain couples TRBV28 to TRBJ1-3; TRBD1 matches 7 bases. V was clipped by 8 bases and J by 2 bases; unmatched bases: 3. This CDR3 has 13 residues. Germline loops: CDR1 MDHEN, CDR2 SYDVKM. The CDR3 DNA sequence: TGTGCCAGCTACGACAGGGCTGGAAACACCATATATTTT. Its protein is CASYDRAGNTIYF. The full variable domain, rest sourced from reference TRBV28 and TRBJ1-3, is DVKVTQSSRYLVKRTGEKVFLECVQDMDHENMFWYRQDPGLGLRLIYFSYDVKMKEKGDIPEGYSVSREKKERFSLILESASTNQTSMYLCASYDRAGNTIYFGEGSWLTVV.

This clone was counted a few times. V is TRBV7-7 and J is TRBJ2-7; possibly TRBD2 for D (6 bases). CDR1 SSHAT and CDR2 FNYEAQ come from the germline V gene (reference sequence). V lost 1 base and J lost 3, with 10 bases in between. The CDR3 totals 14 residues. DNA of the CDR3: TGTGCCAGCAGCTTAGAGCCGGGGGACTACGAGCAGTACTTC. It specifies CASSLEPGDYEQYF.

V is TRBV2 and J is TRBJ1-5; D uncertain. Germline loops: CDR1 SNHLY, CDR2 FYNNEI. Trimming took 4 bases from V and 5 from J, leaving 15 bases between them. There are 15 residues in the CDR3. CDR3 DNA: TGTGCCAGCAGTGTCAGTTCGGGAGCCCATCAGCCCCAGCATTTT. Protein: CASSVSSGAHQPQHF. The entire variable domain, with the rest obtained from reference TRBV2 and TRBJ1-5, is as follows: EPEVTQTPSHQVTQMGQEVILRCVPISNHLYFYWYRQILGQKVEFLVSFYNNEISEKSEIFDDQFSVERPDGSNFTLKIRSTKLEDSAMYFCASSVSSGAHQPQHFGDGTRLSIL.

The CDR3 here is CAWSVLRVPYYNSPLHF. The CDR3 nucleotides read TGTGCCTGGAGTGTACTCAGGGTGCCCTACTATAATTCACCCCTCCACTTT. The gene calls are TRBV30 and TRBJ1-6; the D gene is possibly TRBD1 (5 bases). Per the germline V gene, CDR1 is GTSNPN and CDR2 is SVGIG (reference sequence). Trimming took 0 bases from V and 3 from J, leaving 15 bases between them. CDR3 length: 17 amino acids.

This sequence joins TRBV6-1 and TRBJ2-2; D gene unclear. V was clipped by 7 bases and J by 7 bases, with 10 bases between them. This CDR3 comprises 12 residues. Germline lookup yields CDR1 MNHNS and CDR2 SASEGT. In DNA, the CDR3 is TGTGCCAGCATCTTTCTTAGCGGGGAGCTGTTTTTT. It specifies CASIFLSGELFF.

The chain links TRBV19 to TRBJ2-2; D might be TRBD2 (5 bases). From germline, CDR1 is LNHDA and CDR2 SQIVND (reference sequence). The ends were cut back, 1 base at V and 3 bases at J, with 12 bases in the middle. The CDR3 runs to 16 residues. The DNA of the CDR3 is TGTGCCAGTAGTATAGGTGAGACTACATACACCGGGGAGCTGTTTTTT. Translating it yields CASSIGETTYTGELFF.

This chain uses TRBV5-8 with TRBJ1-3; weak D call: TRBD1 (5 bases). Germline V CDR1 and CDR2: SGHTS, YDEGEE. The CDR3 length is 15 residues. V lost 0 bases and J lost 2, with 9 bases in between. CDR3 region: CASSLGQGAGNTIYF. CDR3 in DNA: TGTGCCAGCAGCTTGGGCCAGGGCGCTGGAAACACCATATATTTT.

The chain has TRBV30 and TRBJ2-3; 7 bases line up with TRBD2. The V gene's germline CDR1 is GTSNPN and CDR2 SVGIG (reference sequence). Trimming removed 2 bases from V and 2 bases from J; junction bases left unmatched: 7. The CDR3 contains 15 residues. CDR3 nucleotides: TGTGCCTGGAGTCGCGGGAGTAGACTCACAGATACGCAGTATTTT. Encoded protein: CAWSRGSRLTDTQYF.

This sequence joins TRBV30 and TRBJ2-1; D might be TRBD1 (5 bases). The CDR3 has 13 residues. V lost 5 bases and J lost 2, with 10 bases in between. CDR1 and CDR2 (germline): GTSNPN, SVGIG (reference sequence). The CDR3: CAWARATYNEQFF. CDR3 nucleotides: TGTGCCTGGGCCAGGGCCACCTACAATGAGCAGTTCTTC.

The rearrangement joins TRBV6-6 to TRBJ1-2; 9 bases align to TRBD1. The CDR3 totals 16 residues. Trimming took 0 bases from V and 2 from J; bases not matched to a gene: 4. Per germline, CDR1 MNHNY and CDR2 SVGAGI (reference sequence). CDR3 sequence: CASSYSGQGSNYGYTF. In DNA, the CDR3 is TGTGCCAGCAGTTACTCCGGACAGGGGAGCAACTATGGCTACACCTTC.

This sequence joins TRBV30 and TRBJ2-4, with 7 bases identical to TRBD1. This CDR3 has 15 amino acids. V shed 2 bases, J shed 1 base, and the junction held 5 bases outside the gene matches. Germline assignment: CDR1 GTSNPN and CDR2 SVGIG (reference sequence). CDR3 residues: CAWSRVDRAKNIQYF. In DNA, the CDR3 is TGTGCCTGGAGTAGGGTGGACAGGGCCAAAAACATTCAGTACTTC.

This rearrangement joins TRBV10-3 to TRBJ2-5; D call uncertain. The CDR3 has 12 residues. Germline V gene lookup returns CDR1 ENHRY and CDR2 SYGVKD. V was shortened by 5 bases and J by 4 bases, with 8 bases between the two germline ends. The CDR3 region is CAISPSSETQYF. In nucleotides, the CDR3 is TGTGCCATCAGTCCCTCGTCAGAGACCCAGTACTTC.

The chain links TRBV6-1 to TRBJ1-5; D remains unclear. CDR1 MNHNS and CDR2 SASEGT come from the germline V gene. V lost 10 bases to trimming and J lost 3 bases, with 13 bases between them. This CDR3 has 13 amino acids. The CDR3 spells CAIKTGSNQPQHF. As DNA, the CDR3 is TGTGCCATCAAGACCGGGTCCAATCAGCCCCAGCATTTT.

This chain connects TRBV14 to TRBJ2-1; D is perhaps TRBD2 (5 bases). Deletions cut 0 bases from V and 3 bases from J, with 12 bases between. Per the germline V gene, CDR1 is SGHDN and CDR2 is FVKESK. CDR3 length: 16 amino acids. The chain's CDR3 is CASSQDRGMGYNEQFF. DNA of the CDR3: TGTGCCAGCAGCCAAGATCGGGGAATGGGCTACAATGAGCAGTTCTTC. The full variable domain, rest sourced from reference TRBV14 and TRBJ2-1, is EAGVTQFPSHSVIEKGQTVTLRCDPISGHDNLYWYRRVMGKEIKFLLHFVKESKQDESGMPNNRFLAERTGGTYSTLKVQPAELEDSGVYFCASSQDRGMGYNEQFFGPGTRLTVL.